What follows is one T cell receptor (beta chain) and its context. The antigen is not known. V trimming: 4 bases; J trimming: 2 bases; junction bases outside the gene matches: 5. The CDR3 sequence is 14 residues long. CDR1 and CDR2 from the germline V gene are GTSNPN and SVGIG (reference sequence). The sample originates from a study of OX40 agonist ivuxolimab in advanced cancers. TCRdb's table, derived via immunoSEQ multiplex PCR, lists solely in-frame clones and lacks some. The sample lists 20,000 to 30,000 clones; about four fifths were seen once. The study's findings and limits: Certain nonresponders additionally had low normalized T-cell clonal expansion.

The clonotype comes from an adult with an advanced solid tumor such as melanoma, head and neck, liver or kidney cancer. The chain recombines TRBV30 with TRBJ2-7; the match to TRBD1 covers 10 bases. Specimen: CD4+ or CD8+ T cells sorted from blood, collected in a trial of the OX40 agonist ivuxolimab. The CDR3 here is CAWTEGTGAYEQYF. CDR3 DNA sequence: TGTGCCTGGACCGAGGGGACAGGGGCCTACGAGCAGTACTTC.